This is a list of T cell receptor beta chains from one sample in a study of PD-L1 blockade in urothelial cancer. Generated by immunoSEQ multiplex PCR, the TCRdb table keeps only in-frame clones and is missing some. The sample includes about 72,000 clones, about 90% of them seen just once. Specimen: PBMCs, collected around atezolizumab (anti-PD-L1) treatment. These receptors came from a man aged 55 to 69 with urothelial cancer. Each CDR3 is given with its conserved first and last residue. The order of the fields is V gene, D gene, J gene, clone size, CDR3 protein, CDR3 DNA. D genes are given only for firm matches. Expanded clones get a size class; other rows say once, few or many, or leave the size out.

TRBV4-3	TRBD1	TRBJ1-4	.	CASSAGTGTAFNEKLFF	TGCGCCAGCAGCGCCGGGACCGGGACAGCTTTTAATGAAAAACTGTTTTTT
TRBV12-2	.	TRBJ1-5	.	CASRYPVSLRGQTSGQPQHF	TGTGCAAGTCGCTACCCCGTGTCTCTGAGGGGACAGACCTCTGGTCAGCCCCAGCATTTT
TRBV9	TRBD1	TRBJ1-2	.	CASSAGQGFYGYTF	TGTGCCAGCAGCGCAGGACAGGGCTTTTATGGCTACACCTTC
TRBV7-2	TRBD2	TRBJ2-1	.	CASSLVAGGDNEQFF	TGTGCCAGCAGCTTAGTAGCGGGGGGCGACAATGAGCAGTTCTTC
TRBV7-2	.	TRBJ1-4	.	CASSKDYSTNEKLFF	TGTGCCAGCAGTAAGGACTACTCAACTAATGAAAAACTGTTTTTT
TRBV30	.	TRBJ2-7	.	CAWGLRGDLYEQYF	TGTGCCTGGGGTCTCAGGGGGGATCTGTACGAGCAGTACTTC
TRBV30	.	TRBJ1-5	.	CAWSVAGNNQPQHF	TGTGCCTGGAGTGTAGCAGGGAACAATCAGCCCCAGCATTTT
TRBV7-2	TRBD1	TRBJ1-6	.	CASSLKGTGFYNSPLHF	TGTGCCAGCAGCTTAAAAGGGACAGGCTTTTATAATTCACCCCTCCACTTT
TRBV6-5	.	TRBJ1-1	few	CASSYRVNTEAFF	TGTGCCAGCAGTTACCGAGTGAACACTGAAGCTTTCTTT
TRBV18	TRBD1	TRBJ1-2	.	CASSPLGQGANYGYTF	TGTGCCAGCTCACCTCTCGGACAGGGGGCTAACTATGGCTACACCTTC
TRBV9	.	TRBJ2-7	.	CASSVGGLGVLEQYF	TGTGCCAGCAGCGTAGGGGGACTGGGCGTATTAGAGCAGTACTTC
TRBV4-2	.	TRBJ2-7	.	CASSQDGVGSYEQYF	TGTGCCAGCAGCCAAGACGGAGTGGGCTCCTACGAGCAGTACTTC
TRBV7-3	.	TRBJ2-3	.	CASSAEGPADTQYF	TGTGCCAGCAGCGCGGAGGGGCCGGCAGATACGCAGTATTTT
TRBV11-3	.	TRBJ2-2	few	CASSAQGFANTGELFF	TGTGCCAGCAGCGCCCAGGGGTTCGCGAACACCGGGGAGCTGTTTTTT
TRBV15	.	TRBJ1-2	few	CATSSSGTTYGYTF	TGTGCCACCAGCAGCTCCGGGACAACATATGGCTACACCTTC
TRBV5-1	.	TRBJ2-7	.	CASSLESADYEQYF	TGCGCCAGCAGCTTGGAGTCCGCGGACTACGAGCAGTACTTC
TRBV5-6	.	TRBJ2-1	.	CASSRTSSYNEQFF	TGTGCCAGCAGCCGTACTAGCTCCTACAATGAGCAGTTCTTC
TRBV7-6	.	TRBJ2-7	once	CASSLEGGSYEQYF	TGTGCCAGCAGCTTAGAAGGCGGCTCCTACGAGCAGTACTTC
TRBV21-1	.	TRBJ2-7	.	CASSKLHQGYF	TGTGCCAGCAGCAAGTTGCACCAGGGGTACTTC
TRBV19	TRBD2	TRBJ2-5	once	CASSTTSGGGETQYF	TGTGCCAGTAGTACTACAAGCGGGGGGGGAGAGACCCAGTACTTC
TRBV11-3	TRBD1	TRBJ2-1	.	CASSLRTGQLGEQFF	TGTGCCAGCAGCTTGCGGACAGGGCAGTTGGGTGAGCAGTTCTTC
TRBV4-3	TRBD2	TRBJ2-1	.	CASSQDWGLWAGGNNEQFF	TGCGCCAGCAGCCAAGATTGGGGACTATGGGCGGGGGGTAACAATGAGCAGTTCTTC
TRBV7-2	TRBD1	TRBJ2-5	.	CASSRRQGAGETQYF	TGTGCCAGCAGCAGGAGACAGGGGGCCGGGGAGACCCAGTACTTC
TRBV30	TRBD1	TRBJ2-2	.	CAWSSGQGIANTGELFF	TGTGCCTGGAGTTCGGGACAGGGGATCGCGAACACCGGGGAGCTGTTTTTT
TRBV27	.	TRBJ2-1	.	CASRRQWGVNEQFF	TGTGCCAGCAGACGACAGTGGGGGGTCAATGAGCAGTTCTTC
TRBV7-9	.	TRBJ1-2	.	CASSLVGDYGYTF	TGTGCCAGCAGCTTAGTAGGGGATTACGGCTACACCTTC
TRBV29-1	TRBD1	TRBJ1-3	.	CSVDKVEGASGNTIYF	TGCAGCGTTGATAAGGTGGAGGGGGCATCGGGAAACACCATATATTTT
TRBV7-9	.	TRBJ2-7	.	CASSSGTLNEYF	TGTGCCAGCAGCTCGGGGACACTCAACGAGTACTTC
TRBV21-1	.	TRBJ1-5	.	CASSPSGQYSNQPQHF	TGTGCCAGCAGCCCCTCGGGACAGTATAGCAATCAGCCCCAGCATTTT
TRBV7-2	TRBD1	TRBJ1-3	once	CASSLAWTGDTIYF	TGTGCCAGCAGCTTAGCCTGGACAGGGGACACCATATATTTT
TRBV27	.	TRBJ1-1	.	CASSWRPMNTEAFF	TGTGCCAGCAGTTGGAGGCCTATGAACACTGAAGCTTTCTTT
TRBV27	TRBD1	TRBJ1-6	once	CASSPGQQNSPLHF	TGTGCCAGCAGTCCGGGACAGCAAAATTCACCCCTCCACTTT
TRBV4-1	TRBD2	TRBJ2-7	.	CASSQTTSGYEQYF	TGCGCCAGCAGCCAGACGACTAGCGGCTACGAGCAGTACTTC
TRBV6-6	TRBD1	TRBJ2-5	.	CASSDDRALGTQYF	TGTGCCAGCAGTGACGACAGGGCACTCGGGACCCAGTACTTC
TRBV7-3	.	TRBJ2-1	.	CASSSQGRGYNEQFF	TGTGCCAGCAGCTCCCAGGGGCGCGGCTACAATGAGCAGTTCTTC
TRBV7-3	.	TRBJ2-2	.	CASSLDARDTNTGELFF	TGTGCCAGCAGCTTAGACGCCCGGGACACCAACACCGGGGAGCTGTTTTTT
TRBV9	.	TRBJ1-4	.	CASSAPGGGTNEKLFF	TGTGCCAGCAGCGCCCCCGGGGGGGGGACTAATGAAAAACTGTTTTTT
TRBV5-6	.	TRBJ1-3	.	CASSFTGNTIYF	TGTGCCAGCAGCTTTACTGGAAACACCATATATTTT
TRBV6-5	TRBD2	TRBJ2-2	once	CASSYGDYYTGELFF	TGTGCCAGCAGTTACGGGGACTATTACACCGGGGAGCTGTTTTTT
TRBV2	.	TRBJ1-1	.	CASSETGFGNTEAFF	TGTGCCAGCAGTGAAACAGGGTTCGGGAACACTGAAGCTTTCTTT
TRBV7-9	.	TRBJ1-4	.	CASSLVGGNEKLFF	TGTGCCAGCAGCTTAGTCGGGGGTAATGAAAAACTGTTTTTT
TRBV6-6	.	TRBJ2-1	.	CASSYPGVNEQFF	TGTGCCAGCAGTTACCCAGGGGTCAATGAGCAGTTCTTC
TRBV27	TRBD1	TRBJ2-2	.	CASSPSRDRAMAGELFF	TGTGCCAGCAGTCCATCCCGGGACAGGGCCATGGCCGGGGAGCTGTTTTTT
TRBV5-1	.	TRBJ2-1	.	CASRYQPSSYNEQFF	TGCGCCAGCAGATACCAACCGAGCTCCTACAATGAGCAGTTCTTC
TRBV7-9	TRBD1	TRBJ2-5	.	CASSDYRGNEETQYF	TGTGCCAGCAGCGACTACAGGGGAAACGAAGAGACCCAGTACTTC
TRBV7-2	.	TRBJ2-5	.	CASSSPPLLVGGLQETQYF	TGTGCCAGCAGCTCTCCCCCCCTGTTGGTCGGGGGGCTTCAAGAGACCCAGTACTTC
TRBV7-2	TRBD1	TRBJ1-2	.	CASSLAAGGQGNGYTF	TGTGCCAGCAGCTTAGCCGCCGGGGGACAGGGGAATGGCTACACCTTC
TRBV27	.	TRBJ2-6	once	CASSLSSRRQLSSSGANVLTF	TGTGCCAGCAGTTTATCGAGCCGCCGACAGCTTTCGAGCTCTGGGGCCAACGTCCTGACTTTC
TRBV5-6	.	TRBJ2-2	.	CASSLAVLAGDTGELFF	TGTGCCAGCAGCTTGGCTGTACTAGCTGGGGACACCGGGGAGCTGTTTTTT
TRBV2	.	TRBJ2-5	.	CASSGTGQETQYF	TGTGCCAGCAGTGGCACTGGCCAAGAGACCCAGTACTTC
TRBV2	TRBD2	TRBJ2-1	.	CASARRGGGALGNEQFF	TGTGCCAGCGCCCGGCGGGGCGGGGGGGCCTTAGGGAATGAGCAGTTCTTC